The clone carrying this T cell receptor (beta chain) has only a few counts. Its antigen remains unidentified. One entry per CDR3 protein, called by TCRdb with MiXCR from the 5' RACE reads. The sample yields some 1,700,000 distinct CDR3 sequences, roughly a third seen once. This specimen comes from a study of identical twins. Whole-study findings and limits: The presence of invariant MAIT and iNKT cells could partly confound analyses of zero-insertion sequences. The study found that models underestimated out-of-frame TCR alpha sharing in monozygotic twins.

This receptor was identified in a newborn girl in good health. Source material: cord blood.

CDR3 nucleotide sequence: TGCAGTGCTACGGGGGGCCTCCTACGCTTTAAAAACATTCAGTACTTC. This translates into CSATGGLLRFKNIQYF. The V call is TRBV20-1, the J call TRBJ2-4; the D gene is possibly TRBD2 (7 bases). CDR1 and CDR2 from the germline V gene are DFQATT and SNEGSKA (reference sequence). The CDR3 is made up of 16 amino acids. The V end was cut by 4 bases, the J end by 4 bases, with 20 bases between.